This T cell receptor beta chain was captured in a study of neoadjuvant nivolumab and ipilimumab in lung cancer. Study-level findings and limits: Blood richness before therapy tracked richness in tumors resected after neoadjuvant therapy. Only a single major-pathologic-response sample was available for clonality analysis. Only a small number of samples underwent TCR sequencing.

The CDR3 is made up of 14 amino acids. Trimming cost V 3 bases and J 4 bases; bases outside gene matches: 7. Germline V gene sequence: CDR1 SGHRS, CDR2 YFSETQ. Sequencing was performed with immunoSEQ multiplex PCR; in TCRdb, only in-frame clones are kept and a portion is missing. The data hold about 25,000 clones, with 82% observed a single time. On this clone itself: The antigen remains undetermined.

V and J are TRBV5-1 and TRBJ2-7, with 7 bases lining up with TRBD2. The sample consisted of tumor tissue, taken after neoadjuvant nivolumab, alone or with ipilimumab, at or shortly before surgery. The sequence was collected from an adult with non-small cell lung cancer. This chain's CDR3 is CASSSGLVGYEQYF. CDR3 nucleotide sequence: TGCGCCAGCAGCTCCGGACTAGTAGGTTACGAGCAGTACTTC. The full variable domain, rest sourced from reference TRBV5-1 and TRBJ2-7, is KAGVTQTPRYLIKTRGQQVTLSCSPISGHRSVSWYQQTPGQGLQFLFEYFSETQRNKGNFPGRFSGRQFSNSRSEMNVSTLELGDSALYLCASSSGLVGYEQYFGPGTRLTVT.